This entry lists 21 T cell receptor beta chains sequenced from one sample in a study of T-cell reconstitution after alpha-beta-depleted transplantation in children. During its preparation, the TCRbeta library received unique molecular identifiers. In TCRdb, the PCR reads were re-called with MiXCR into one record per CDR3 protein. The sample holds around 400,000 distinct CDR3 sequences, about a fifth seen once. Material: PBMCs from the stem cell graft donor, obtained from the stem cell graft. These TCRs come from a human donor who donated a stem cell graft to a child with acute myeloid leukemia.

J is TRBJ1-4 and V is TRBV4-2; 7 nucleotides align to TRBD1. The CDR3 is 15 residues long. Germline V gene sequence: CDR1 LGHNA, CDR2 YNFKEQ. Trimming took 4 bases from V and 0 from J; bases not matched to a gene: 2. CDR3 in amino acids: CASSLGQATNEKLFF. Here the CDR3 DNA reads TGTGCCAGCAGCCTTGGACAGGCAACTAATGAAAAACTGTTTTTT.

With respect to this clonotype: One base away lies a much larger clone, so this may be a sequencing read error. The chain has TRBV9 and TRBJ2-7; 14 bases align to TRBD2. The V segment lost 4 bases and the J segment 4 bases; nucleotides outside the gene matches: 4. The CDR3 consists of 15 residues. Germline V gives CDR1 SGDLS, CDR2 YYNGEE. CDR3 in amino acids: CASSPWTSGRYEQYF. The CDR3 DNA follows: TGTGCCAGCAGCCCTTGGACTAGCGGGAGGTACGAGCAGTACTTC.

The chain uses TRBV5-1 and TRBJ2-2; no definite D call. Germline lookup yields CDR1 SGHRS and CDR2 YFSETQ. The ends were cut back, 7 bases at V and 0 bases at J, with 13 bases in the middle. The CDR3 spans 15 residues. The CDR3 nucleotides are TGCGCCAGCCTTAGATCCGACCCGAACACCGGGGAGCTGTTTTTT. Amino acids: CASLRSDPNTGELFF.

The chain recombines TRBV6-1 with TRBJ2-2, with TRBD1 matching 10 bases. The CDR3 has 15 amino acids. Looked up from germline, CDR1 is MNHNS and CDR2 is SASEGT. V was pared by 6 bases and J by 7 bases, with 8 bases of the junction left unmatched. The CDR3 loop reads CASSTDRGRFGELFF. The CDR3 coding sequence is TGTGCCAGCAGCACAGACAGGGGGCGGTTCGGGGAGCTGTTTTTT.

A remark on this clonotype: A read error is possible here, since a much larger clone lies one base away. The chain employs TRBV20-1 and TRBJ2-1; 9 bases are shared with TRBD2. CDR1 is DFQATT and CDR2 is SNEGSKA in the germline V gene (reference sequence). The CDR3 sequence is 13 residues long. V was clipped by 7 bases and J by 6 bases; unmatched bases: 7. The CDR3 protein is CSGTTSGPNEQFF. In DNA form, the CDR3 reads TGCAGTGGTACCACTAGCGGGCCCAATGAGCAGTTCTTC.

The chain employs TRBV5-1 and TRBJ2-1; D unclear. Between the trimmed V and J ends, which lost 3 bases and 7 bases, there was a span of 11 bases. The CDR3 loop spans 13 amino acids. The germline gives CDR1 SGHRS, CDR2 YFSETQ. DNA for the CDR3: TGCGCCAGCAGCTCGCATTTCGGGAATGAGCAGTTCTTC. Translating it yields CASSSHFGNEQFF.

In this sample, this clonotype turned up a few times. This chain links TRBV28 with TRBJ2-7; no reliable D call. Germline CDR1 and CDR2: MDHEN and SYDVKM. The CDR3 is made up of 15 amino acids. V was pared by 6 bases and J by 2 bases, with 17 bases between. The CDR3 sequence is CASSRTSASPYEQYF. The CDR3 DNA reads as TGTGCCAGCAGCCGTACAAGTGCGTCGCCCTACGAGCAGTACTTC.

The chain employs TRBV5-1 and TRBJ2-3; 7 bases are shared with TRBD1. Trimming at V came to 1 base and at J to 2 bases, leaving 10 bases not matched to a gene. The CDR3 totals 17 residues. Germline CDR1 and CDR2: SGHRS and YFSETQ. The chain's CDR3 is CASSLPGQPGFTDTQYF. The CDR3 DNA is TGCGCCAGCAGCTTGCCGGGACAGCCAGGTTTCACAGATACGCAGTATTTT.

This clonotype has ten or more counts. This rearrangement joins TRBV12-3 or TRBV12-4 to TRBJ1-6; 7 bases fit TRBD1. J gave up 10 bases and V 6 bases, and 15 bases lay outside the gene matches. The CDR3 runs to 16 residues. The CDR3 coding sequence is TGTGCCAGCAGCACTCGATGGGACAGTCCACAATCACCCCTCCACTTT. It yields the protein CASSTRWDSPQSPLHF.

The V and J genes are TRBV20-1 and TRBJ1-5; D is perhaps TRBD1 (6 bases). The CDR3 runs to 14 residues. Germline assignment: CDR1 DFQATT and CDR2 SNEGSKA (reference sequence). Deletions cut 2 bases from V and 6 bases from J, with 14 bases between. The CDR3 sequence: CSARQTGIVQPQHF. The CDR3 coding sequence is TGCAGTGCTAGACAAACAGGGATCGTTCAGCCCCAGCATTTT.

This clonotype was counted ten times or more. This rearrangement joins TRBV20-1 to TRBJ2-7; no clear D. The germline V gene has CDR1 DFQATT and CDR2 SNEGSKA (reference sequence). V was shortened by 0 bases and J by 5 bases, with 11 bases between the two germline ends. The CDR3 has 13 residues. The CDR3 sequence is CSARDLGGHEQYF. As DNA, the CDR3 is TGCAGTGCTAGAGATCTTGGTGGACACGAGCAGTACTTC.

This chain joins TRBV7-6 and TRBJ2-4; 13 bases match TRBD2. CDR1 is SGHVS, CDR2 FNYEAQ, per germline. V dropped 5 bases and J dropped 1; count of bases not matched to a gene: 5. The CDR3 totals 17 residues. CDR3 DNA: TGTGCCAGCAGCAATGGGACTAGCGGGAAGGCCAAAAACATTCAGTACTTC. It specifies CASSNGTSGKAKNIQYF.

The gene calls are TRBV20-1 and TRBJ2-1, with TRBD1 as a possible D gene (6 bases). Trimming stripped 6 bases from V and 0 bases from J, with 9 bases between. CDR1 and CDR2 from the germline V gene are DFQATT and SNEGSKA (reference sequence). The CDR3 has 13 amino acids. The CDR3 region is CSANRDSYNEQFF. The CDR3 DNA sequence: TGCAGTGCAAACAGGGACTCCTACAATGAGCAGTTCTTC.

The gene calls are TRBV11-2 and TRBJ2-3, with 12 bases that match TRBD2. The length of the CDR3 is 19 residues. The V segment lost 5 bases and the J segment 1 base; nucleotides outside the gene matches: 13. Germline lookup yields CDR1 SGHAT and CDR2 FQNNGV. CDR3 in amino acids: CASSRNKKLAGGRTDTQYF. The CDR3 DNA reads TGTGCCAGCAGCCGCAACAAAAAGCTAGCGGGAGGGCGCACAGATACGCAGTATTTT.

The chain is built from TRBV12-3 or TRBV12-4 and TRBJ2-7, with TRBD1 matching over 8 bases. The CDR3 is 13 residues long. After removal of 6 bases from V and 7 bases from J, the junction contained 8 bases not matched to a gene. The CDR3 nucleotides are TGTGCCAGCAGCTCCCGGACAGGGTGGGAGCAGTACTTC. This sequence encodes CASSSRTGWEQYF.

This clonotype was counted between two and nine times. The chain recombines TRBV20-1 with TRBJ1-5; 8 bases are shared with TRBD1. The CDR3 is 15 residues long. CDR1 and CDR2 (germline): DFQATT, SNEGSKA (reference sequence). V gave up 7 bases and J gave up 5 bases; unmatched junction bases: 13. The CDR3 DNA follows: TGCAGTGGCAGAATTTCCGGGACAGGAGATCAGCCCCAGCATTTT. Its protein is CSGRISGTGDQPQHF.

CDR3 amino acids: CASSLTGDTYEQYF. For the CDR3, the DNA is TGTGCCAGCAGTTTAACGGGGGACACCTACGAGCAGTACTTC. V is TRBV12-3 or TRBV12-4 and J is TRBJ2-7, with D perhaps TRBD1 or TRBD2 (6 bases each). V was trimmed by 2 bases and J by 2 bases, leaving 10 bases between them. There are 14 residues in the CDR3.

This clonotype was picked up a small number of times. The CDR3 coding sequence is TGTGCCAGCAGTTCTCCCGGGACTAGCGGGAGGAGCACAGATACGCAGTATTTT. It encodes CASSSPGTSGRSTDTQYF. The chain combines TRBV28 with TRBJ2-3, with TRBD2 matching 15 bases. Germline V gene lookup returns CDR1 MDHEN and CDR2 SYDVKM. The CDR3 is made up of 18 amino acids. V lost 4 bases to trimming and J lost 0 bases; unmatched junction nucleotides: 5.

This clonotype was counted between two and nine times. This chain links TRBV20-1 with TRBJ2-2; D unclear. The CDR3 extends over 13 amino acids. Trimming pared 0 bases from V and 6 bases from J, leaving 8 bases between. Germline V lookup: CDR1 DFQATT, CDR2 SNEGSKA (reference sequence). CDR3 sequence: CSARDMGSGELFF. DNA of the CDR3: TGCAGTGCTAGAGATATGGGATCCGGGGAGCTGTTTTTT.

The chain couples TRBV29-1 to TRBJ1-2; no definite D call. Trimming took 8 bases from V and 0 from J, leaving 13 bases between them. Germline lookup yields CDR1 SQVTM and CDR2 ANQGSEA. The CDR3 is 13 amino acids. This CDR3 is CSCWRPTNYGYTF. As DNA, the CDR3 is TGCAGCTGTTGGCGGCCAACTAACTATGGCTACACCTTC.

The sample holds a few counts of this clonotype. The chain recombines TRBV4-1 with TRBJ2-3; 7 nucleotides line up with TRBD1. Germline V gives CDR1 MGHRA, CDR2 YSYEKL. This CDR3 is built from 14 residues. After removal of 4 bases from V and 6 bases from J, the junction contained 7 bases not matched to a gene. This CDR3 is CASSRTGVADTQYF. The CDR3 nucleotides read TGCGCCAGCAGCCGAACAGGGGTGGCGGATACGCAGTATTTT.